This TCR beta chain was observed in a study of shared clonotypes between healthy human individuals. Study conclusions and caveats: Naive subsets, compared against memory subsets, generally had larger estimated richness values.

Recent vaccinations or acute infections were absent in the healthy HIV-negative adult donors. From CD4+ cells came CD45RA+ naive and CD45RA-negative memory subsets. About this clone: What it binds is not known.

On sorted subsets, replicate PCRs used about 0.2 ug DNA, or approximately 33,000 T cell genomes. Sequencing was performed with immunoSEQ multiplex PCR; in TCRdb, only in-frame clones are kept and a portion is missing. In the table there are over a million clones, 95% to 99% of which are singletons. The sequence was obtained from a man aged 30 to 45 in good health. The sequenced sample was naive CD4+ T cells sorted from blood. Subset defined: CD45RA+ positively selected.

The CDR3, as DNA: TGTGCCAGCAGCTCCGGGGGGCTAGCGGGAGACTACAATGAGCAGTTCTTC. As protein: CASSSGGLAGDYNEQFF. V gene TRBV7-9 combines with J gene TRBJ2-1; 10 positions agree with TRBD2. Trimming took 4 bases from V and 3 from J; bases not matched to a gene: 9. The CDR3 covers 17 residues. Germline CDR1 SEHNR, CDR2 FQNEAQ (reference sequence).